The sequence of this T cell receptor beta chain was determined in a study of T cells after yellow fever vaccination. This clonotype was detected only a few times. The antigen remains undetermined. Generation of TCR cDNA used 5'RACE template switching (which added a universal primer site and UMIs). TCRdb passed the 5' RACE reads through MiXCR, listing each CDR3 protein once. The profile covers 350,000 to 550,000 distinct CDR3 sequences, with about 19% appearing a single time and roughly a sixth taken by the ten largest. Trimming at V came to 3 bases and at J to 2 bases, leaving 3 bases not matched to a gene. The length of the CDR3 is 14 residues. Germline V CDR1 and CDR2: DFQATT, SNEGSKA (reference sequence). Overall study results and limits: Primary-vaccination clones mostly resurfaced post-booster (about 95% CD4, around 88% CD8). The secondary T-cell response peaked on day 5, not day 15, but was weaker.

The receptor comes from a young man who received the YFV17D yellow fever vaccine. The chain couples TRBV20-1 to TRBJ2-1, with 8 positions matching TRBD2. This sample comprised PBMCs, obtained before the yellow fever booster vaccination. For the CDR3, the DNA is TGCAGTGCTAGTAGCGGGGCAGCCTACAATGAGCAGTTCTTC. Its translation: CSASSGAAYNEQFF.